A single sample gave rise to the 32 T cell receptor beta chains below, sequenced in a study of blood T cell repertoires in COVID-19. Assay: immunoSEQ multiplex PCR; the TCRdb copy retains only in-frame clones and omits some. Of some 400,000 clones in the sample, 91% were seen once. The sequenced sample consisted of PBMCs or T cells enriched from blood (not recorded which). The source of these receptors is a woman aged 40 to 50 who had been exposed to COVID-19.

The rearrangement joins TRBV29-1 to TRBJ1-3; D is possibly TRBD1 (6 bases). The CDR3 extends over 13 amino acids. V lost 5 bases and J 6 bases, leaving 14 bases between the germline ends. Per germline, CDR1 SQVTM and CDR2 ANQGSEA. The CDR3 sequence: CSVLQGQENTIYF. The CDR3 DNA is TGCAGCGTTCTCCAGGGGCAGGAAAACACCATATATTTT.

The rearrangement joins TRBV4-1 to TRBJ1-1; maybe TRBD1 (6 bases). Per germline, CDR1 MGHRA and CDR2 YSYEKL. CDR3 length: 15 residues. V was pared by 1 base and J by 8 bases, with 17 bases between. CDR3 coding DNA: TGCGCCAGCAGCCAAGGCGGGGGGCGTCGGGTAGAAGCTTTCTTT. This gives the protein CASSQGGGRRVEAFF.

The V call is TRBV5-8, the J call TRBJ2-5; D might be TRBD2 (6 bases). Germline lookup yields CDR1 SGHTS and CDR2 YDEGEE. V was shortened by 4 bases and J by 4 bases, with 14 bases between the two germline ends. The CDR3 is 14 amino acids. CDR3 bases: TGTGCCAGCAGCAGACTAGAAAGCGGAGAGACCCAGTACTTC. Amino acid sequence: CASSRLESGETQYF.

The chain couples TRBV6-5 to TRBJ1-1; D ambiguous. The germline gives CDR1 MNHEY, CDR2 SVGAGI. V was cut by 6 bases and J by 0 bases, with 8 bases left in between. This CDR3 comprises 13 residues. The CDR3 loop reads CASSREMNTEAFF. The CDR3 region has the DNA TGTGCCAGCAGCCGGGAAATGAACACTGAAGCTTTCTTT.

The rearrangement links TRBV7-9 to TRBJ2-7; tentatively, D is TRBD2 (5 bases). Germline lookup yields CDR1 SEHNR and CDR2 FQNEAQ (reference sequence). V lost 4 bases to trimming and J lost 3 bases, with 7 bases between them. The CDR3 is 12 amino acids. DNA for the CDR3: TGTGCCAGCAGCTCGCGGGTCTACGAGCAGTACTTC. This translates into CASSSRVYEQYF.

The CDR3 spells CASSNRGQNTEAFF. The CDR3 DNA is TGTGCCAGCAGTAACAGGGGACAGAACACTGAAGCTTTCTTT. The J gene is TRBJ1-1, the V gene TRBV6-2 or TRBV6-3; 7 bases line up with TRBD1. The CDR3 covers 14 residues. Germline V gene lookup returns CDR1 MNHEY and CDR2 SVGEGT. V lost 5 bases, J lost 1 base, and 4 bases stayed unmatched.

This sequence joins TRBV5-1 and TRBJ1-1; 8 nucleotides align to TRBD1. V shed 1 base and J 7 bases; nucleotides not matched to a gene: 6. This CDR3 spans 14 amino acids. In germline, CDR1 is SGHRS, CDR2 YFSETQ. CDR3 in DNA: TGCGCCAGCAGCTTGTATTCAGGGGGCGATGAAGCTTTCTTT. This encodes CASSLYSGGDEAFF.

The chain combines TRBV30 with TRBJ2-1, with TRBD2 matching over 13 bases. CDR1 is GTSNPN, CDR2 SVGIG, per germline (reference sequence). With V trimmed by 1 base and J by 8 bases, 5 bases remained unmatched. CDR3 length: 15 residues. CDR3 in amino acids: CAWSEGLAGRDEQFF. The CDR3 DNA follows: TGTGCCTGGAGTGAGGGACTAGCGGGAAGGGATGAGCAGTTCTTC.

With regard to this clone: This sample also contains other DNA sequences that code for the same CDR3. This chain connects TRBV18 to TRBJ1-1, with D unclear. V lost 2 bases, J lost 1 base, and 5 bases lay in between. CDR1 is KGHSH and CDR2 is LQKENI in the germline V gene. This CDR3 spans 13 amino acids. The CDR3 loop is CASSPGGNTEAFF. The CDR3 nucleotides are TGTGCCAGCTCACCAGGCGGGAACACTGAAGCTTTCTTT.

This sequence joins TRBV7-9 and TRBJ2-7, with 10 bases that match TRBD2. Germline V lookup: CDR1 SEHNR, CDR2 FQNEAQ (reference sequence). V lost 3 bases, J lost 3 bases, and 2 bases stayed unmatched. This CDR3 comprises 14 residues. The CDR3 protein is CASSFPSGSYEQYF. Written as DNA, the CDR3 is TGTGCCAGCAGCTTCCCTAGCGGGAGCTACGAGCAGTACTTC.

The genes are TRBV18 and TRBJ2-3, with 9 bases fitting TRBD2. The trim removed 3 bases at V and 2 bases at J, leaving 6 bases unmatched. The CDR3 length is 16 residues. CDR1 KGHSH and CDR2 LQKENI come from the germline V gene. For the CDR3, the DNA is TGTGCCAGCTCACCCAGGACTAGCGCGAACACAGATACGCAGTATTTT. Protein sequence: CASSPRTSANTDTQYF.

This clone was counted between two and nine times. The chain combines TRBV10-2 with TRBJ1-1; 10 nucleotides line up with TRBD1. Germline trimming cut 9 bases from V and 4 bases from J; bases unmatched to any gene: 2. Germline lookup yields CDR1 WSHSY and CDR2 SAAADI. The CDR3 is made up of 12 amino acids. The chain's CDR3 is CASGQGGTEAFF. The CDR3 region has the DNA TGCGCCAGTGGACAGGGGGGCACTGAAGCTTTCTTT.

The chain recombines TRBV13 with TRBJ2-3; tentatively, D is TRBD2 (6 bases). Germline CDR1 is PRHDT and CDR2 is FYEKMQ (reference sequence). This CDR3 comprises 15 residues. Trimming pared 0 bases from V and 6 bases from J, leaving 13 bases between. The CDR3 region has the DNA TGTGCCAGCAGCTTAGGCTTGAGGCGGGGTGATACGCAGTATTTT. Amino acid sequence: CASSLGLRRGDTQYF.

The chain is built from TRBV5-1 and TRBJ1-4; D is ambiguous. Looked up from germline, CDR1 is SGHRS and CDR2 is YFSETQ. There are 14 residues in the CDR3. V was trimmed by 1 base and J by 7 bases, leaving 11 bases between them. CDR3 amino acids: CASSLSGLGEKLFF. The CDR3 coding sequence is TGCGCCAGCAGCTTGAGTGGGCTGGGTGAAAAACTGTTTTTT.

This chain uses TRBV24-1 with TRBJ1-5; D is unclear. Germline CDR1 reads KGHDR; CDR2 reads SFDVKD. The V gene lost 4 bases and the J gene lost 4 bases, with 19 bases spanning the gap. This CDR3 has 17 residues. In DNA form, the CDR3 reads TGTGCCACCAGTGAACCCGCCCGGGGAAAAGGGAATCAGCCCCAGCATTTT. It encodes CATSEPARGKGNQPQHF.

The V and J genes are TRBV11-3 and TRBJ2-2; tentative D call: TRBD1 (6 bases). The CDR3 is 15 amino acids. Between the trimmed V and J ends, which lost 6 bases and 5 bases, there was a span of 16 bases. Germline-derived CDR1 and CDR2 are SGHNT and YENEEA. In DNA form, the CDR3 reads TGTGCCAGCAGACCTACAGGGATGGGGACCGGGGAGCTGTTTTTT. Translated: CASRPTGMGTGELFF.

The V and J genes are TRBV19 and TRBJ1-5, with 7 bases that match TRBD1. V gave up 4 bases and J gave up 4 bases; unmatched junction bases: 10. CDR1 is LNHDA and CDR2 is SQIVND in the germline V gene (reference sequence). The CDR3 spans 16 residues. As DNA, the CDR3 is TGTGCCAGTAGTAGAGGACAGGCCCAGGGAAATCAGCCCCAGCATTTT. This encodes CASSRGQAQGNQPQHF. The entire variable domain, with the rest obtained from reference TRBV19 and TRBJ1-5, is as follows: DGGITQSPKYLFRKEGQNVTLSCEQNLNHDAMYWYRQDPGQGLRLIYYSQIVNDFQKGDIAEGYSVSREKKESFPLTVTSAQKNPTAFYLCASSRGQAQGNQPQHFGDGTRLSIL.

This clone turned up a few times. V usage is TRBV5-1 and J usage is TRBJ2-5; D gene uncertain. V was clipped by 4 bases and J by 4 bases, with 8 bases between them. Germline CDR1 is SGHRS and CDR2 is YFSETQ. CDR3 size: 12 residues. The CDR3, as DNA: TGCGCCAGCAGCCCCGGTTTAGAGACCCAGTACTTC. Protein product: CASSPGLETQYF.

V gene TRBV30 combines with J gene TRBJ1-1, with 7 bases lining up with TRBD1. The CDR3 runs 16 residues. Trimming took 4 bases from V and 4 from J; bases not matched to a gene: 15. In germline, CDR1 is GTSNPN, CDR2 SVGIG (reference sequence). The CDR3 sequence: CAWKLEGGIRSTEAFF. CDR3 bases: TGTGCCTGGAAGTTAGAAGGGGGCATTAGGAGCACTGAAGCTTTCTTT.

This clone was observed a handful of times. This chain links TRBV4-1 with TRBJ2-2; TRBD2 aligns across 7 bases. The CDR3 runs 15 residues. Germline V CDR1 and CDR2: MGHRA, YSYEKL. J gave up 4 bases and V 4 bases, and 6 bases lay outside the gene matches. Here the CDR3 reads CASSPSGAFTGELFF. The CDR3 DNA is TGCGCCAGCAGCCCGAGCGGGGCGTTCACCGGGGAGCTGTTTTTT.

This chain joins TRBV7-9 and TRBJ1-2; D gene uncertain. Germline V CDR1 and CDR2: SEHNR, FQNEAQ (reference sequence). This CDR3 has 13 residues. Trimming pared 3 bases from V and 6 bases from J, leaving 11 bases between. CDR3: CASSFQYVDGYTF. For the CDR3, the DNA is TGTGCCAGCAGCTTTCAGTATGTTGATGGCTACACCTTC. Together with reference TRBV7-9 and TRBJ1-2, the CDR3 gives the full variable domain: DTGVSQNPRHKITKRGQNVTFRCDPISEHNRLYWYRQTLGQGPEFLTYFQNEAQLEKSRLLSDRFSAERPKGSFSTLEIQRTEQGDSAMYLCASSFQYVDGYTFGSGTRLTVV.

The V gene is TRBV30, the J gene TRBJ1-1; D is uncertain. Looked up from germline, CDR1 is GTSNPN and CDR2 is SVGIG (reference sequence). This CDR3 region has 11 residues. V was clipped by 4 bases and J by 4 bases, with 7 bases between them. CDR3 in amino acids: CAWKEFTEAFF. The CDR3 coding sequence is TGTGCCTGGAAGGAGTTCACTGAAGCTTTCTTT.

The chain is built from TRBV19 and TRBJ1-5, with 7 bases that match TRBD1. In germline, CDR1 is LNHDA, CDR2 SQIVND (reference sequence). This CDR3 contains 15 residues. Trimming cost V 8 bases and J 1 base; bases outside gene matches: 8. DNA for the CDR3: TGTGCCAGTTGGGGCAGGGGGGCCAGCAATCAGCCCCAGCATTTT. This encodes CASWGRGASNQPQHF.

This clone was counted only a few times. V is TRBV25-1 and J is TRBJ1-5; 8 bases are shared with TRBD1. There are 14 residues in the CDR3. V lost 5 bases to trimming and J lost 7 bases; unmatched junction nucleotides: 7. CDR1 and CDR2 from the germline V gene are MGHDK and SYGVNS. The CDR3 DNA sequence: TGTGCCAGCAGTCCCGCAGGGGGCGGGCAGCCCCAGCATTTT. Translated, it gives CASSPAGGGQPQHF. The full variable domain, completed using reference TRBV25-1 and TRBJ1-5, is EADIYQTPRYLVIGTGKKITLECSQTMGHDKMYWYQQDPGMELHLIHYSYGVNSTEKGDLSSESTVSRIRTEHFPLTLESARPSHTSQYLCASSPAGGGQPQHFGDGTRLSIL.

The chain uses TRBV5-1 and TRBJ2-7, with 13 bases lining up with TRBD2. Germline CDR1 SGHRS, CDR2 YFSETQ. J was trimmed by 3 bases and V by 4 bases; bases with no gene match: 4. The CDR3 is made up of 15 amino acids. DNA for the CDR3: TGCGCCAGCAGCAGACTAGCGGGAGGTAACTACGAGCAGTACTTC. Amino acids: CASSRLAGGNYEQYF.

The chain uses TRBV3-1 (or the pseudogene TRBV3-2) and TRBJ1-2, with D tentatively TRBD1 (6 bases). Germline CDR1 and CDR2: LGHDT and YNNKEL (reference sequence). Trimming took off 2 bases at V and 10 bases at J, with 23 bases between the two ends. The CDR3 runs to 16 residues. The CDR3 region is CASSQLYSGQSKTYTF. Written as DNA, the CDR3 is TGTGCCAGCAGCCAACTCTACTCAGGACAGTCGAAAACCTACACCTTC.

The J gene is TRBJ2-3, the V gene TRBV27, with 7 nucleotides matching TRBD2. Trimming removed 4 bases from V and 0 bases from J; junction bases left unmatched: 7. Germline V gene data show CDR1 as MNHEY and CDR2 as SMNVEV (reference sequence). The CDR3 is made up of 16 amino acids. CDR3 in amino acids: CASSSLSRGSTDTQYF. Written as DNA, the CDR3 is TGTGCCAGCAGTTCTCTCTCGCGGGGGAGCACAGATACGCAGTATTTT.

CDR3 in amino acids: CASSLYVGRSGTGGHGYTF. The CDR3 DNA reads as TGTGCCAGCAGCTTATATGTCGGTCGGTCCGGGACAGGGGGTCATGGCTACACCTTC. This chain uses TRBV7-2 with TRBJ1-2; 11 bases align to TRBD1. J gave up 6 bases and V 2 bases, and 17 bases lay outside the gene matches. The germline gives CDR1 SGHTA, CDR2 FQGNSA. The CDR3 loop spans 19 amino acids.

The chain combines TRBV5-1 with TRBJ1-1; D is ambiguous. The ends were cut back, 0 bases at V and 3 bases at J, with 9 bases in the middle. This CDR3 has 14 amino acids. The germline gives CDR1 SGHRS, CDR2 YFSETQ. CDR3 sequence: CASSLASTDTEAFF. In DNA form, the CDR3 reads TGCGCCAGCAGCTTGGCCTCAACAGACACTGAAGCTTTCTTT.

This chain joins TRBV19 and TRBJ1-1, with 7 bases that match TRBD1. CDR3 length equals 17 residues. The V and J ends lost 5 bases and 1 base, in that order; junction bases with no gene match: 13. Germline-derived CDR1 and CDR2 are LNHDA and SQIVND (reference sequence). The CDR3 reads CASSVRDSLSPNTEAFF. DNA of the CDR3: TGTGCCAGTAGTGTCCGGGACAGCCTATCTCCGAACACTGAAGCTTTCTTT.

Turning to this clone: The same CDR3 also results from other DNA sequences found in this sample. This sequence joins TRBV5-1 and TRBJ1-1, with D unresolved. The germline V gene encodes CDR1 SGHRS and CDR2 YFSETQ. The CDR3 has 14 amino acids. Trimming shortened V by 0 bases and J by 1 base, and 7 bases separated the two germline ends. CDR3 DNA sequence: TGCGCCAGCAGCTTGGATACGGGGAACACTGAAGCTTTCTTT. Translating it yields CASSLDTGNTEAFF.

This clone was recorded many times. The CDR3, as DNA: TGTGCCAGCAGTTTCCGCGGGGGGAACTACAATGAGCAGTTCTTC. As protein: CASSFRGGNYNEQFF. This chain uses TRBV27 with TRBJ2-1; 8 bases match TRBD2. Unmatched junction bases numbered 4, after V lost 3 bases and J lost 3 bases. This CDR3 region has 15 residues. CDR1 and CDR2 (germline): MNHEY, SMNVEV (reference sequence).